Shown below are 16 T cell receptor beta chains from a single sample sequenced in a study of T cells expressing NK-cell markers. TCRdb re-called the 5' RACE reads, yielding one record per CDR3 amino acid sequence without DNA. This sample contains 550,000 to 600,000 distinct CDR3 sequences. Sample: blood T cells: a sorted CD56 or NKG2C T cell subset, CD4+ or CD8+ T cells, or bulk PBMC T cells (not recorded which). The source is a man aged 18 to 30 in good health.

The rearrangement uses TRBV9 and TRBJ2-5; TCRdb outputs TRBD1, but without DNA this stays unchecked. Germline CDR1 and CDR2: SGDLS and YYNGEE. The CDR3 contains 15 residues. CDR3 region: CASSFGQGGFETQYF.

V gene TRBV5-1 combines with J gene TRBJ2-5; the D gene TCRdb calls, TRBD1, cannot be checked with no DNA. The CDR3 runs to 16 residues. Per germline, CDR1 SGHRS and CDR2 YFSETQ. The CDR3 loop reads CASSFLGRQIQETQYF.

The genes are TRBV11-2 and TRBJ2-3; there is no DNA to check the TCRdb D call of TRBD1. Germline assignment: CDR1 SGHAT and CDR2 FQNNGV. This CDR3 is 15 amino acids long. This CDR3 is CASSSLTRGADTQYF.

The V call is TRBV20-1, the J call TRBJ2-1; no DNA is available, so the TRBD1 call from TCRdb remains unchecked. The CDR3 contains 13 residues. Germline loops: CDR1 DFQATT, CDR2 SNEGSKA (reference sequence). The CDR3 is CSARDRGSNEQFF.

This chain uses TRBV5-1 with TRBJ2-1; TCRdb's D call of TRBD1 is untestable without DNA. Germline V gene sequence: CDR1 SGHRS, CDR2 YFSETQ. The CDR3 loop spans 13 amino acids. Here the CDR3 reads CASSFTQGDEQFF.

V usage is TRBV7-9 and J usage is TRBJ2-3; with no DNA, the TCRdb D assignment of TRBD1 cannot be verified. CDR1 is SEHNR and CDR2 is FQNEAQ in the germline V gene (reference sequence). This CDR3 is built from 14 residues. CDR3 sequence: CASSRQGVRDTQYF.

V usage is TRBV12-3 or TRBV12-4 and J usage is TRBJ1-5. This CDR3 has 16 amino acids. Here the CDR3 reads CASSLAGRGGGQPQHF.

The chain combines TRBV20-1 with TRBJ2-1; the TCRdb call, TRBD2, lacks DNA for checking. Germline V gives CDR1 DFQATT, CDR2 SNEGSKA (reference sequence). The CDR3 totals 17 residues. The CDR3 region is CSARGLAGGPTPNEQFF.

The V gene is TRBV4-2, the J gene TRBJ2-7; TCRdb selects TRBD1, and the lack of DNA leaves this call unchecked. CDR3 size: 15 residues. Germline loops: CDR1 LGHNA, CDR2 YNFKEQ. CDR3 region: CASSQSPAGVYEQYF.

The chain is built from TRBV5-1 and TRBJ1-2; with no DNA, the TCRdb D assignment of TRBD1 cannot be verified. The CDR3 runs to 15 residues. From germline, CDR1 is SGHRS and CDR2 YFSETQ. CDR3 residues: CASSLFPGDNYGYTF.

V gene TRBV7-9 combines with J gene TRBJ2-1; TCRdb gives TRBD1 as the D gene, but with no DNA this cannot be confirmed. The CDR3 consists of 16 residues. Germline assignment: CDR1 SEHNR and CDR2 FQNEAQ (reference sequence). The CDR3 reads CASSSVQGRGYNEQFF.

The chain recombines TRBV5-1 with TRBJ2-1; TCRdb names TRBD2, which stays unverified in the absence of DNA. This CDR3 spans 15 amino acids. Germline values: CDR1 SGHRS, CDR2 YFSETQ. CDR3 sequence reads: CASSLSSGTHNEQFF.

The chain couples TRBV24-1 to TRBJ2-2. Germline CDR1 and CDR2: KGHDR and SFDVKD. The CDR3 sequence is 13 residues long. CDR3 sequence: CATSDLNSPQLFF.

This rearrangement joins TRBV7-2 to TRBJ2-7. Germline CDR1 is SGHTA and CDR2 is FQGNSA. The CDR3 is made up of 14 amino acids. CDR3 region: CASSLSRGYYEQYF.

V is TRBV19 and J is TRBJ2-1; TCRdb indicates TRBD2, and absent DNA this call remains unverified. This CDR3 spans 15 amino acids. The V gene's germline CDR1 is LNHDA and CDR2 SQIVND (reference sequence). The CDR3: CATKVAGVTYNEQFF.

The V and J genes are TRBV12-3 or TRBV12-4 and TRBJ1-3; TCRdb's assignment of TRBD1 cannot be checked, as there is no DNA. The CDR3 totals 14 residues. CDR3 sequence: CASAPGYSGNTIYF.